These T cell receptor beta chains were read from a single sample in a study of shared clonotypes between healthy human individuals. TCRdb keeps only in-frame clones here, not all; method: immunoSEQ multiplex PCR. This sample has some 1,100,000 clones, with around 78% found just once. Sequenced: memory CD4+ T cells from PBMCs. These receptors were taken from a man younger than 35 in good health. Some clones in this sample may be carry-over from other donors' samples. Each CDR3 is given with its conserved first and last residue. A D gene is named only where the DNA matches it firmly. Expanded clones get a size class; other rows say once, few or many, or leave the size out.

CDR3 DNA: TGTGCCAGCAGCCGGGACTTCATCTACGAGCAGTACTTC
CDR3 protein: CASSRDFIYEQYF
D gene: NA
V gene: TRBV5-4
clone size: NA
J gene: TRBJ2-7

CDR3 DNA: TGTGCCAGCAGCAGGGAAGGGGCGCAGTACTTC
CDR3 protein: CASSREGAQYF
D gene: NA
V gene: TRBV6-1
clone size: many
J gene: TRBJ2-7

CDR3 DNA: TGTGCCATAAGAGAACCGGGACTAGCGGCCTACAATGAGCAGTTCTTC
CDR3 protein: CAIREPGLAAYNEQFF
D gene: TRBD2
V gene: TRBV10-3
clone size: many
J gene: TRBJ2-1

CDR3 DNA: TGTGCCAGCAGCTTAACGGGAGGGCCCTCCGGGGAGCTGTTTTTT
CDR3 protein: CASSLTGGPSGELFF
D gene: TRBD2
V gene: TRBV11-2
clone size: NA
J gene: TRBJ2-2

CDR3 DNA: TGTGCCAGCAGTTTATGGGCGGGTTCCACAGATACGCAGTATTTT
CDR3 protein: CASSLWAGSTDTQYF
D gene: NA
V gene: TRBV27
clone size: NA
J gene: TRBJ2-3

CDR3 DNA: TGTGCCAGCAGTCCCAGACAGGTTCAAGAGACCCAGTACTTC
CDR3 protein: CASSPRQVQETQYF
D gene: NA
V gene: TRBV14
clone size: NA
J gene: TRBJ2-5

CDR3 DNA: TGTGCCAGTAGTACCAAGACTAGTGTCAATGAGCAGTTCTTC
CDR3 protein: CASSTKTSVNEQFF
D gene: NA
V gene: TRBV19
clone size: NA
J gene: TRBJ2-1

CDR3 DNA: TGTGCCAGCAGTGATTCAGGACTGGGGGGTGGCTACACCTTC
CDR3 protein: CASSDSGLGGGYTF
D gene: NA
V gene: TRBV2
clone size: NA
J gene: TRBJ1-2

CDR3 DNA: TGTGCCAGCTGGAGGGACAGGGCGGGCACTGAAGCTTTCTTT
CDR3 protein: CASWRDRAGTEAFF
D gene: TRBD1
V gene: TRBV28
clone size: NA
J gene: TRBJ1-1

CDR3 DNA: TGTGCCAGCAGCTTACGGGCAGGTAGCTCCTACGAGCAGTACTTC
CDR3 protein: CASSLRAGSSYEQYF
D gene: NA
V gene: TRBV11-3
clone size: once
J gene: TRBJ2-7

CDR3 DNA: TGTGCCAGCAGTCGACAGGGGAACACCGGGGAGCTGTTTTTT
CDR3 protein: CASSRQGNTGELFF
D gene: TRBD1
V gene: TRBV2
clone size: NA
J gene: TRBJ2-2

CDR3 DNA: TGTGCCAGTAGCGGGAACGTTGAGCAGTTCTTC
CDR3 protein: CASSGNVEQFF
D gene: TRBD2
V gene: TRBV2
clone size: NA
J gene: TRBJ2-1

CDR3 DNA: TGTGCCAGCAGACCCACAGCGAATGCTGAAGCTTTCTTT
CDR3 protein: CASRPTANAEAFF
D gene: NA
V gene: TRBV6-6
clone size: few
J gene: TRBJ1-1

CDR3 DNA: TGCAGCGTTGAAGAAACTAGCGGGAGGGGTCCACAGTTCTTC
CDR3 protein: CSVEETSGRGPQFF
D gene: TRBD2
V gene: TRBV29-1
clone size: NA
J gene: TRBJ2-1

CDR3 DNA: TGCGCCAGCAGCCCCGGGACCGGCCAAGAGACCCAGTACTTC
CDR3 protein: CASSPGTGQETQYF
D gene: NA
V gene: TRBV5-1
clone size: NA
J gene: TRBJ2-5

CDR3 DNA: TGTGCCAGCTATCGGGAGGACACCGGGGAGCTGTTTTTT
CDR3 protein: CASYREDTGELFF
D gene: TRBD2
V gene: TRBV28
clone size: NA
J gene: TRBJ2-2

CDR3 DNA: TGTGCCAGTAGTATAACAGGAAACTATGGCTACACCTTC
CDR3 protein: CASSITGNYGYTF
D gene: NA
V gene: TRBV19
clone size: NA
J gene: TRBJ1-2

CDR3 DNA: TGCGCCAGCAGCTTGGGGGGCACCTACGAGCAGTACTTC
CDR3 protein: CASSLGGTYEQYF
D gene: NA
V gene: TRBV5-1
clone size: NA
J gene: TRBJ2-7

CDR3 DNA: TGTGCTACCGCGAGGCGGGCCTACAATGAGCAGTTCTTC
CDR3 protein: CATARRAYNEQFF
D gene: NA
V gene: TRBV7-2
clone size: NA
J gene: TRBJ2-1

CDR3 DNA: TGTGCCTGGAGCCTATTTAGCGGGAGGGTCACAGATACGCAGTATTTT
CDR3 protein: CAWSLFSGRVTDTQYF
D gene: TRBD2
V gene: TRBV30
clone size: many
J gene: TRBJ2-3

CDR3 DNA: TGTGCCAGCAGGTTAACGGCCAGTGCCTCCTACGAGCAGTACTTC
CDR3 protein: CASRLTASASYEQYF
D gene: NA
V gene: TRBV7-2
clone size: NA
J gene: TRBJ2-7

CDR3 DNA: TGCAGCGTTGGTCACACCCGTGGGGCAGATACGCAGTATTTT
CDR3 protein: CSVGHTRGADTQYF
D gene: NA
V gene: TRBV29-1
clone size: NA
J gene: TRBJ2-3

CDR3 DNA: TGTGCCAGCAGCTCCCCCGGGACTAGCGGGAGCTATGAGCAGTTCTTC
CDR3 protein: CASSSPGTSGSYEQFF
D gene: TRBD2
V gene: TRBV5-4
clone size: NA
J gene: TRBJ2-1

CDR3 DNA: TGTGCCAGCAGCTTAAAGGGGTCAGGGGCAAACAATGAGCAGTTCTTC
CDR3 protein: CASSLKGSGANNEQFF
D gene: NA
V gene: TRBV7-3
clone size: once
J gene: TRBJ2-1

CDR3 DNA: TGTGCCAGCCGGGGGGGGCGAGACACAGATACGCAGTATTTT
CDR3 protein: CASRGGRDTDTQYF
D gene: TRBD2
V gene: TRBV27
clone size: NA
J gene: TRBJ2-3

CDR3 DNA: TGTGCCAGCAGCGTAGATGTTAACTATGGCTACACCTTC
CDR3 protein: CASSVDVNYGYTF
D gene: NA
V gene: TRBV9
clone size: NA
J gene: TRBJ1-2

CDR3 DNA: TGCGCCAGCAGCCCCCGGGCGCGGGACGATGAGCAGTTCTTC
CDR3 protein: CASSPRARDDEQFF
D gene: NA
V gene: TRBV4-1
clone size: NA
J gene: TRBJ2-1

CDR3 DNA: TGCGCCAGCAGCGCGGACAGCATGAACACTGAAGCTTTCTTT
CDR3 protein: CASSADSMNTEAFF
D gene: NA
V gene: TRBV5-1
clone size: few
J gene: TRBJ1-1

CDR3 DNA: TGTGCCAGCAGTAGATATGGCAGGGGGCAGAATCAGCCCCAGCATTTT
CDR3 protein: CASSRYGRGQNQPQHF
D gene: TRBD1
V gene: TRBV28
clone size: NA
J gene: TRBJ1-5

CDR3 DNA: TGTGCCAGCAGGAAAGAGACCCAGTACTTC
CDR3 protein: CASRKETQYF
D gene: NA
V gene: TRBV2
clone size: NA
J gene: TRBJ2-5

CDR3 DNA: TGTGCCAGCAGTATTGGAGGACGGAGCTACACCTTC
CDR3 protein: CASSIGGRSYTF
D gene: NA
V gene: TRBV7-3
clone size: few
J gene: TRBJ1-2

CDR3 DNA: TGTGCCAGCTCACCTCCAGGGTTTGACACCGGGGAGCTGTTTTTT
CDR3 protein: CASSPPGFDTGELFF
D gene: NA
V gene: TRBV18
clone size: NA
J gene: TRBJ2-2

CDR3 DNA: TGTGCCAGCAGTAGACAGGGGGCTGGGGCCAACGTCCTGACTTTC
CDR3 protein: CASSRQGAGANVLTF
D gene: TRBD1
V gene: TRBV28
clone size: few
J gene: TRBJ2-6

CDR3 DNA: TGTGCCAGCAGCCCTAATACTGAGGGAGGCTACACCTTC
CDR3 protein: CASSPNTEGGYTF
D gene: NA
V gene: TRBV7-3
clone size: NA
J gene: TRBJ1-2

CDR3 DNA: TGTGCCAGCAGTCGGTCGAACACCGGGGAGCTGTTTTTT
CDR3 protein: CASSRSNTGELFF
D gene: NA
V gene: TRBV25-1
clone size: NA
J gene: TRBJ2-2

CDR3 DNA: TGTGCCAGCAGCTGGAACTTGGACCGCAGCTCCTACGAGCAGTACTTC
CDR3 protein: CASSWNLDRSSYEQYF
D gene: NA
V gene: TRBV11-2
clone size: NA
J gene: TRBJ2-7

CDR3 DNA: TGTGCCAGCAGTTTCCCTCTAGCGGGATCCTACAATGAGCAGTTCTTC
CDR3 protein: CASSFPLAGSYNEQFF
D gene: TRBD2
V gene: TRBV27
clone size: NA
J gene: TRBJ2-1

CDR3 DNA: TGTGCCAGCTGCCCGGACAGGGGGCTGGGAAGCTATGGCTACACCTTC
CDR3 protein: CASCPDRGLGSYGYTF
D gene: TRBD1
V gene: TRBV2
clone size: NA
J gene: TRBJ1-2